The 13 T cell receptor beta chains in this list originate from one sample, sequenced in a study of CD8+ T cells in alopecia areata. Treatment here: oral pan-JAK inhibitor, 5-10 mg twice daily. Reverse transcribed after extraction, RNA yielded cDNA as the sequencing template. Repertoires were generated with immunoSEQ multiplex PCR, while TCRdb's copy carries only in-frame clones and drops some. Of fewer than 250,000 clones in the sample, roughly 44% were seen once. Sample: CD4+ T cells sorted from blood, taken around week 37, from a patient treated with tofacitinib. These receptors were obtained from a human donor with alopecia areata.

The J gene is TRBJ1-5, the V gene TRBV30, with D hard to call. Looked up from germline, CDR1 is GTSNPN and CDR2 is SVGIG (reference sequence). This CDR3 contains 15 residues. Trimming pared 5 bases from V and 2 bases from J, leaving 16 bases between. The CDR3 region is CAWGKDLVGNQPQHF. Written as DNA, the CDR3 is TGTGCCTGGGGCAAGGACCTCGTAGGCAATCAGCCCCAGCATTTT.

The genes are TRBV5-6 and TRBJ2-1; 7 bases line up with TRBD1. Trimming at V came to 1 base and at J to 7 bases, leaving 17 bases not matched to a gene. Germline assignment: CDR1 SGHDT and CDR2 YYEEEE. CDR3 length: 18 residues. The CDR3 here is CASSLTRIFVGTANEQFF. In nucleotides, the CDR3 is TGTGCCAGCAGCTTGACGAGGATATTTGTGGGGACAGCGAATGAGCAGTTCTTC.

The table lists this clone with many counts. The gene calls are TRBV5-1 and TRBJ1-3; tentative D call: TRBD1 (5 bases). The CDR3 sequence is 14 residues long. Germline CDR1 and CDR2: SGHRS and YFSETQ. With 4 bases removed from V and 1 base from J, the gap between germline ends came to 9 bases. In DNA, the CDR3 is TGCGCCAGCAGCGGCGGGGGTTCTGGAAACACCATATATTTT. It specifies CASSGGGSGNTIYF.

This rearrangement joins TRBV30 to TRBJ2-3; D call uncertain. This CDR3 has 14 amino acids. Germline-derived CDR1 and CDR2 are GTSNPN and SVGIG (reference sequence). Deletions cut 1 base from V and 2 bases from J, with 10 bases between. The CDR3 nucleotides are TGTGCCTGGAGTGGTGGAATAGTCACAGATACGCAGTATTTT. Its translation: CAWSGGIVTDTQYF.

V and J are TRBV30 and TRBJ1-1; D is uncertain. Germline CDR1 and CDR2: GTSNPN and SVGIG (reference sequence). Trimming removed 1 base at V and 7 bases at J, with 7 bases between. CDR3 length equals 11 residues. The CDR3 DNA sequence: TGTGCCTGGAGTGAACGAATTGAAGCTTTCTTT. Translation gives CAWSERIEAFF.

The chain recombines TRBV2 with TRBJ2-5; TRBD1 matches at 7 bases. The J segment lost 9 bases and the V segment lost 4 bases, leaving 8 bases of the junction unmatched. Germline CDR1 is SNHLY and CDR2 is FYNNEI. The CDR3 consists of 13 residues. CDR3 amino acids: CASSVLGQGAQYF. CDR3 sequence (DNA): TGTGCCAGCAGTGTATTGGGGCAGGGGGCCCAGTACTTC.

This chain links TRBV9 with TRBJ1-2; the D gene is possibly TRBD1 (6 bases). Deletions cut 0 bases from V and 8 bases from J, with 17 bases between. The CDR3 runs to 15 residues. Germline assignment: CDR1 SGDLS and CDR2 YYNGEE. CDR3 bases: TGTGCCAGCAGCGTAGGCCCAGGGGAAGAGGAAGGCTACACCTTC. It codes for CASSVGPGEEEGYTF.

The chain links TRBV2 to TRBJ1-3; possible D gene TRBD1, 6 bases. The V gene's germline CDR1 is SNHLY and CDR2 FYNNEI. This CDR3 region has 13 residues. The germline V and J ends were trimmed by 6 bases and 3 bases, with 9 bases remaining between them. This CDR3 reads CASSRDNGNTIYF. CDR3 DNA: TGTGCCAGCAGCCGGGACAATGGAAACACCATATATTTT.

The rearrangement uses TRBV4-2 and TRBJ2-3, with 13 nucleotides matching TRBD2. Germline loops: CDR1 LGHNA, CDR2 YNFKEQ. V lost 3 bases to trimming and J lost 3 bases; unmatched junction nucleotides: 6. The CDR3 contains 17 residues. The CDR3 DNA follows: TGTGCCAGCAGCCAGGGCGGACTAGCGGGGGAAACAGATACGCAGTATTTT. Translation gives CASSQGGLAGETDTQYF.

This clone was observed a handful of times. CDR3 sequence: CASSPLAGANVLTF. For the CDR3, the DNA is TGTGCCAGCTCACCACTAGCTGGGGCCAACGTCCTGACTTTC. The chain has TRBV18 and TRBJ2-6; D call uncertain. The germline gives CDR1 KGHSH, CDR2 LQKENI. The ends were cut back, 1 base at V and 2 bases at J, with 3 bases in the middle. The CDR3 runs 14 residues.

This clone occurred once. The chain employs TRBV7-2 and TRBJ2-7; D is uncertain. CDR3 length: 14 amino acids. CDR1 and CDR2 from the germline V gene are SGHTA and FQGNSA. The ends were cut back, 2 bases at V and 2 bases at J, with 10 bases in the middle. The CDR3 is CASSLIRSTYEQYF. Written as DNA, the CDR3 is TGTGCCAGCAGCTTAATCCGTAGCACCTACGAGCAGTACTTC.

V usage is TRBV29-1 and J usage is TRBJ1-2; TRBD1 matches at 10 bases. The V gene's germline CDR1 is SQVTM and CDR2 ANQGSEA. The V gene end was trimmed by 7 bases and the J gene end by 4 bases; junction bases not matched to a gene: 6. The length of the CDR3 is 13 residues. CDR3 loop: CSGGTGATYGYTF. The CDR3, as DNA: TGCAGCGGAGGGACAGGGGCGACCTATGGCTACACCTTC.

This clone was counted between two and nine times. V usage is TRBV16 and J usage is TRBJ2-7; 12 nucleotides line up with TRBD2. The germline gives CDR1 KGHSY, CDR2 FQNENV. V shed 2 bases, J shed 8 bases, and the junction held 7 bases outside the gene matches. CDR3 length equals 15 residues. The CDR3 nucleotides are TGTGCCAGCAGCCAACTGACTAGCGGGAGTGGTCAGCAGTACTTC. Residues: CASSQLTSGSGQQYF.